The 32 T cell receptor beta chains presented below share a single source sample, sequenced in a study of blood T cell repertoires in COVID-19. Some clones are missing from TCRdb's copy, which holds only in-frame ones; the method was immunoSEQ multiplex PCR. The table has about 110,000 clones, about four fifths seen once; the top ten hold just over 4%. Specimen: peripheral blood. These receptors all stem from a woman aged 65 to 85 with acute or convalescent COVID-19.

The chain couples TRBV11-3 to TRBJ2-1; 8 nucleotides agree with TRBD2. V was pared by 5 bases and J by 1 base, with 7 bases of the junction left unmatched. This CDR3 has 16 residues. Germline V lookup: CDR1 SGHNT, CDR2 YENEEA. CDR3 coding DNA: TGTGCCAGCAGCCATCCGAGCGGGGGTTCCTACAATGAGCAGTTCTTC. Protein product: CASSHPSGGSYNEQFF.

By share, this clone counts as medium-sized (0.01 to 0.1%). This chain connects TRBV7-9 to TRBJ1-6, with 7 nucleotides matching TRBD1. The junction had 4 bases not matched to a gene; V was cut back by 6 bases and J by 5 bases. The CDR3 runs to 14 residues. Germline values: CDR1 SEHNR, CDR2 FQNEAQ (reference sequence). CDR3 amino acids: CASRYGQDNSPLHF. CDR3 nucleotide sequence: TGTGCCAGCAGATATGGACAGGATAATTCACCCCTCCACTTT.

This clone showed up just a few times. The same CDR3 can be traced to other DNA sequences in this sample. The chain links TRBV5-1 to TRBJ1-5; no clear D gene. This CDR3 is built from 15 residues. CDR1 is SGHRS and CDR2 is YFSETQ in the germline V gene. Trimming shortened V by 0 bases and J by 0 bases, and 7 bases separated the two germline ends. CDR3 sequence: CASSLGDNSNQPQHF. CDR3 coding DNA: TGCGCCAGCAGCTTGGGCGATAATAGCAATCAGCCCCAGCATTTT. Full variable domain (remainder filled in from reference TRBV5-1 and TRBJ1-5): KAGVTQTPRYLIKTRGQQVTLSCSPISGHRSVSWYQQTPGQGLQFLFEYFSETQRNKGNFPGRFSGRQFSNSRSEMNVSTLELGDSALYLCASSLGDNSNQPQHFGDGTRLSIL.

CDR3 in amino acids: CASSLAERYEQYV. CDR3 DNA: TGTGCCAGCAGCTTGGCCGAGCGCTACGAGCAGTACGTC. This chain uses TRBV5-6 with TRBJ2-7; D remains ambiguous. The CDR3 is 13 residues long. Trimming left V 0 bases short and J 3 bases short, with 7 bases between. CDR1 is SGHDT and CDR2 is YYEEEE in the germline V gene.

The rearrangement links TRBV4-2 to TRBJ2-1; TRBD2 matches 10 bases. V trimming: 0 bases; J trimming: 7 bases; junction bases outside the gene matches: 6. CDR3 size: 16 residues. CDR1 is LGHNA and CDR2 is YNFKEQ in the germline V gene. The CDR3 DNA sequence: TGTGCCAGCAGCCAAGATGTAGCGGGAGGCGCGAATGAGCAGTTCTTC. It codes for CASSQDVAGGANEQFF.

The DNA of the CDR3 is TGTGCCAGCAGCCGGGACAGGGGGTTCTACGAGCAGTACGTC. This translates into CASSRDRGFYEQYV. The chain recombines TRBV6-5 with TRBJ2-7, with 11 bases that match TRBD1. Germline CDR1 and CDR2: MNHEY and SVGAGI. The CDR3 has 14 residues. Losses at the gene ends were 6 bases for V and 3 bases for J; bases not matched to a gene: 4.

The chain carries TRBV15 and TRBJ2-7; D is ambiguous. Trimming cost V 1 base and J 0 bases, with 7 bases left between them. The CDR3 has 14 amino acids. CDR1 LNHNV and CDR2 YYDKDF come from the germline V gene (reference sequence). The CDR3 DNA reads TGTGCCACCAGCAGAGCGGGTAGCTCCTACGAGCAGTACTTC. Its translation: CATSRAGSSYEQYF.

The V gene is TRBV5-1, the J gene TRBJ2-7; 7 bases align to TRBD1. After removal of 4 bases from V and 3 bases from J, the junction contained 10 bases not matched to a gene. This CDR3 region has 15 residues. Germline V gene sequence: CDR1 SGHRS, CDR2 YFSETQ. The CDR3 DNA follows: TGCGCCAGCAGCGTACAACAGGGGTCCTACTACGAGCAGTACTTC. Amino acid sequence: CASSVQQGSYYEQYF. Complete variable domain (other parts from reference TRBV5-1 and TRBJ2-7): KAGVTQTPRYLIKTRGQQVTLSCSPISGHRSVSWYQQTPGQGLQFLFEYFSETQRNKGNFPGRFSGRQFSNSRSEMNVSTLELGDSALYLCASSVQQGSYYEQYFGPGTRLTVT.

This clone was seen only a few times. The rearrangement joins TRBV5-5 to TRBJ1-1; 9 positions match TRBD1. Germline V CDR1 and CDR2: SGHKS, YYEKEE (reference sequence). The CDR3 is 15 residues long. The V segment lost 2 bases and the J segment 7 bases; nucleotides outside the gene matches: 9. The CDR3 coding sequence is TGTGCCAGCAGCTTAACCGACAGGGGGGTCCTTGAAGCTTTCTTT. As protein: CASSLTDRGVLEAFF.

The rearrangement joins TRBV28 to TRBJ1-5, with 10 positions matching TRBD1. Looked up from germline, CDR1 is MDHEN and CDR2 is SYDVKM. With 7 bases clipped from V and 1 base from J, the junction kept 4 bases outside the gene matches. The CDR3 length is 15 residues. The CDR3 is CASTGQGGSNQPQHF. The CDR3 nucleotides are TGTGCCAGCACCGGACAGGGGGGAAGCAATCAGCCCCAGCATTTT.

This sequence joins TRBV6-5 and TRBJ2-1; tentative D call: TRBD1 (5 bases). In germline, CDR1 is MNHEY, CDR2 SVGAGI. The CDR3 runs to 14 residues. V lost 7 bases to trimming and J lost 4 bases, with 14 bases between them. The CDR3 protein is CASKRGRNYNEQFF. The CDR3 nucleotides read TGTGCCAGCAAAAGGGGCAGGAATTACAATGAGCAGTTCTTC.

This clone turned up a few times. The V and J genes are TRBV10-3 and TRBJ2-2; TRBD2 matches at 13 bases. The CDR3 spans 20 residues. Germline V gene data show CDR1 as ENHRY and CDR2 as SYGVKD. The trim removed 4 bases at V and 2 bases at J, leaving 13 bases unmatched. CDR3: CAISGILGLAGDRNTGELFF. CDR3 nucleotides: TGTGCCATCAGTGGAATACTCGGACTAGCGGGGGACCGAAACACCGGGGAGCTGTTTTTT.

This sequence joins TRBV28 and TRBJ1-1; TRBD1 aligns across 10 bases. Germline V gene data show CDR1 as MDHEN and CDR2 as SYDVKM. This CDR3 region has 17 residues. Trimming cost V 2 bases and J 6 bases; bases outside gene matches: 12. For the CDR3, the DNA is TGTGCCAGCAGTTTACGGACAGGGGGTGCGATACGCGCTGAAGCTTTCTTT. Its protein product is CASSLRTGGAIRAEAFF.

The V gene is TRBV3-1 (or the pseudogene TRBV3-2), the J gene TRBJ2-1; 7 positions match TRBD2. The CDR3 runs to 15 residues. Germline V gene sequence: CDR1 LGHDT, CDR2 YNNKEL (reference sequence). Trimming removed 0 bases from V and 3 bases from J; junction bases left unmatched: 2. CDR3 protein: CASSQEGGSYNEQFF. The CDR3, as DNA: TGTGCCAGCAGCCAAGAAGGCGGGAGCTACAATGAGCAGTTCTTC.

The chain employs TRBV11-2 and TRBJ1-2, with 7 nucleotides matching TRBD1. Germline CDR1 reads SGHAT; CDR2 reads FQNNGV. Trimming took 8 bases from V and 3 from J; bases not matched to a gene: 6. The CDR3 loop spans 13 amino acids. The chain's CDR3 is CASGTGVDYGYTF. The CDR3 DNA reads TGTGCCAGCGGAACAGGGGTGGACTATGGCTACACCTTC.

The chain links TRBV6-6 to TRBJ2-7; D is uncertain. From germline, CDR1 is MNHNY and CDR2 SVGAGI (reference sequence). V lost 5 bases to trimming and J lost 2 bases, with 7 bases between them. The CDR3 sequence is 12 residues long. The CDR3 protein is CASSPRAYEQYV. CDR3 nucleotides: TGTGCCAGCAGTCCCCGTGCCTACGAGCAGTACGTC.

The V gene is TRBV30, the J gene TRBJ2-1; the D is unclear. Germline-derived CDR1 and CDR2 are GTSNPN and SVGIG (reference sequence). CDR3 size: 14 residues. The V end lost 0 bases, the J end lost 7 bases, and 13 bases lay between the germline ends. The CDR3 nucleotides are TGTGCCTGGAGTGTACTAACTACATTGAATGAGCAGTTCTTC. This encodes CAWSVLTTLNEQFF. The full variable domain, completed using reference TRBV30 and TRBJ2-1, is SQTIHQWPATLVQPVGSPLSLECTVEGTSNPNLYWYRQAAGRGLQLLFYSVGIGQISSEVPQNLSASRPQDRQFILSSKKLLLSDSGFYLCAWSVLTTLNEQFFGPGTRLTVL.

This sequence joins TRBV6-1 and TRBJ2-7; 7 bases are a match to TRBD1. Germline V CDR1 and CDR2: MNHNS, SASEGT. CDR3 length: 12 residues. After removal of 6 bases from V and 7 bases from J, the junction contained 6 bases not matched to a gene. The CDR3, as DNA: TGTGCCAGCAGCCAGACAGGGTGGGAGCAGTACGTC. It is translated as CASSQTGWEQYV.

This clone was seen more than once but under ten times. This chain joins TRBV4-2 and TRBJ1-6; TRBD1 agrees at 11 bases. Germline values: CDR1 LGHNA, CDR2 YNFKEQ. The V and J ends lost 1 base and 11 bases, in that order; junction bases with no gene match: 4. This CDR3 is 15 amino acids long. DNA of the CDR3: TGTGCCAGCAGCCAAGGGACAGGGGGCGGAACACCCCTCCACTTT. Translation gives CASSQGTGGGTPLHF.

The chain links TRBV7-9 to TRBJ1-4, with TRBD1 matching over 8 bases. Germline loops: CDR1 SEHNR, CDR2 FQNEAQ (reference sequence). This CDR3 is 16 amino acids long. With 0 bases clipped from V and 5 bases from J, the junction kept 5 bases outside the gene matches. This CDR3 reads CASSLALTGANEKLFF. The DNA for the CDR3 is TGTGCCAGCAGCTTAGCGCTGACAGGGGCGAATGAAAAACTGTTTTTT.

The J gene is TRBJ2-1, the V gene TRBV3-1 (or the pseudogene TRBV3-2), with 13 bases aligning to TRBD2. This CDR3 contains 14 residues. Germline trimming cut 5 bases from V and 9 bases from J; bases unmatched to any gene: 4. CDR1 and CDR2 from the germline V gene are LGHDT and YNNKEL (reference sequence). In DNA, the CDR3 is TGTGCCAGCAGCGGGCGACTAGCGGGAGGTGAGCAGTTCTTC. Translating gives CASSGRLAGGEQFF.

The V gene is TRBV9, the J gene TRBJ2-7; 10 bases line up with TRBD2. The CDR3 has 17 residues. Germline CDR1 is SGDLS and CDR2 is YYNGEE. J was trimmed by 6 bases and V by 0 bases; bases with no gene match: 12. The CDR3 loop is CASSVEAGGRGGPEQYF. The CDR3 DNA reads TGTGCCAGCAGCGTAGAAGCGGGAGGGCGAGGGGGGCCCGAGCAGTACTTC.

V is TRBV6-6 and J is TRBJ1-5; TRBD1 matches 7 bases. V was pared by 5 bases and J by 1 base, with 5 bases of the junction left unmatched. Germline V CDR1 and CDR2: MNHNY, SVGAGI (reference sequence). This CDR3 region has 15 residues. The CDR3 loop reads CASSPGTASNQPQHF. DNA for the CDR3: TGTGCCAGCAGTCCTGGGACAGCAAGCAATCAGCCCCAGCATTTT.

The chain links TRBV5-8 to TRBJ2-3; the match to TRBD2 covers 14 bases. Trimming cost V 0 bases and J 10 bases; bases outside gene matches: 4. The CDR3 extends over 15 amino acids. Germline V gene sequence: CDR1 SGHTS, CDR2 YDEGEE. CDR3 sequence: CASSLGLAGGLAQYF. The DNA of the CDR3 is TGTGCCAGCAGCTTGGGACTAGCGGGAGGGCTGGCGCAGTATTTT.

V usage is TRBV7-3 and J usage is TRBJ2-3; 9 bases match TRBD2. This CDR3 region has 16 residues. Germline V gene lookup returns CDR1 SGHTA and CDR2 FQGTGA. The junction had 7 bases not matched to a gene; V was cut back by 5 bases and J by 1 base. CDR3 amino acids: CASSVSGTSRTDTQYF. In DNA, the CDR3 is TGTGCCAGCAGCGTATCCGGGACTAGCCGCACAGATACGCAGTATTTT. Full variable domain (remainder filled in from reference TRBV7-3 and TRBJ2-3): GAGVSQTPSNKVTEKGKYVELRCDPISGHTALYWYRQSLGQGPEFLIYFQGTGAADDSGLPNDRFFAVRPEGSVSTLKIQRTERGDSAVYLCASSVSGTSRTDTQYFGPGTRLTVL.

The V call is TRBV18, the J call TRBJ2-5; tentatively, D is TRBD1 (6 bases). The V gene lost 5 bases and the J gene lost 1 base, with 14 bases spanning the gap. The CDR3 sequence is 15 residues long. In germline, CDR1 is KGHSH, CDR2 LQKENI. The CDR3 coding sequence is TGTGCCAGCTCATCAACCGGGACACCCCAAGAGACCCAGTACTTC. Translating it yields CASSSTGTPQETQYF.

This chain connects TRBV9 to TRBJ2-3, with 8 bases identical to TRBD2. The V and J ends lost 0 bases and 3 bases, in that order; junction bases with no gene match: 6. The germline CDR1 and CDR2 sequences are SGDLS and YYNGEE. The CDR3 has 16 residues. In DNA, the CDR3 is TGTGCCAGCAGCGTAGGAAGCGGGAGTAGAACAGATACGCAGTATTTT. This encodes CASSVGSGSRTDTQYF.

This chain connects TRBV7-8 to TRBJ1-2, with unresolved D. The CDR3 sequence is 13 residues long. Looked up from germline, CDR1 is SGHVS and CDR2 is FQNEAQ. Trimming removed 4 bases from V and 8 bases from J, with 14 bases in between. CDR3 sequence: CASSSRQKLGYTF. In nucleotides, the CDR3 is TGTGCCAGCAGCTCCCGCCAAAAGCTCGGCTACACCTTC.

The gene calls are TRBV3-1 (or the pseudogene TRBV3-2) and TRBJ1-5; no clear D gene. V gave up 5 bases and J gave up 1 base, with 12 bases separating them. This CDR3 is built from 15 residues. Per germline, CDR1 LGHDT and CDR2 YNNKEL (reference sequence). CDR3 nucleotides: TGTGCCAGCAGCTTCACAGATATGAGCAATCAGCCCCAGCATTTT. It translates to CASSFTDMSNQPQHF.

The chain has TRBV10-3 and TRBJ1-1; 11 bases are shared with TRBD1. Germline V gene data show CDR1 as ENHRY and CDR2 as SYGVKD. The CDR3 spans 15 residues. V lost 6 bases and J lost 7; bases outside the gene matches: 10. For the CDR3, the DNA is TGTGCCATCAGGGGAGGATCGGGACAGGGGGGTGAAGCTTTCTTT. The encoded protein is CAIRGGSGQGGEAFF.

This chain links TRBV3-1 (or the pseudogene TRBV3-2) with TRBJ2-3; D is undetermined. The CDR3 has 13 residues. Germline V lookup: CDR1 LGHDT, CDR2 YNNKEL (reference sequence). Trimming cost V 0 bases and J 3 bases, with 4 bases left between them. For the CDR3, the DNA is TGTGCCAGCAGCCAAGACAGTACAGATACGCAGTATTTT. This codes for CASSQDSTDTQYF.

The rearrangement joins TRBV9 to TRBJ1-6, with unresolved D. From germline, CDR1 is SGDLS and CDR2 YYNGEE. CDR3 size: 16 residues. V was trimmed by 0 bases and J by 0 bases, leaving 7 bases between them. For the CDR3, the DNA is TGTGCCAGCAGCGTAGAGGAGGTCTCCTATAATTCACCCCTCCACTTT. Translating it yields CASSVEEVSYNSPLHF.